Presented here are 11 T cell receptor beta chains from one specimen sequenced in a study of T cells in localized non-small cell lung cancer. Libraries were prepared by immunoSEQ multiplex PCR; TCRdb keeps only in-frame clonotypes and omits some of them. This sample has about 54,000 clones; about four fifths occur once, and the top ten carry 15% to 20%. The sample in question was peripheral blood, obtained before any cancer treatment. These receptors all come from a female donor of 60 years or more with stage II squamous cell lung carcinoma.

The rearrangement uses TRBV15 and TRBJ2-3, with D possibly matching TRBD1 (6 bases). V was pared by 1 base and J by 1 base, with 12 bases between. Germline loops: CDR1 LNHNV, CDR2 YYDKDF (reference sequence). This CDR3 comprises 16 residues. For the CDR3, the DNA is TGTGCCACCAGCAGAGGCCCAGAGGGGGGCACAGATACGCAGTATTTT. Its protein product is CATSRGPEGGTDTQYF.

The chain links TRBV27 to TRBJ2-5; D remains ambiguous. V dropped 5 bases and J dropped 2 bases, with 9 bases sitting between them. Germline V CDR1 and CDR2: MNHEY, SMNVEV (reference sequence). This CDR3 contains 13 residues. The DNA for the CDR3 is TGTGCCAGCAGTCCCAGACGGCAAGAGACCCAGTACTTC. This sequence encodes CASSPRRQETQYF.

This clone was counted a single time. V usage is TRBV29-1 and J usage is TRBJ1-1, with D unclear. The CDR3 runs to 13 residues. Germline assignment: CDR1 SQVTM and CDR2 ANQGSEA. The V and J ends lost 3 bases and 3 bases respectively, with 11 bases between them. DNA of the CDR3: TGCAGCGTTGATGGCAGAGGAGACACTGAAGCTTTCTTT. Its protein product is CSVDGRGDTEAFF.

The chain is built from TRBV7-3 and TRBJ2-2, with 7 bases fitting TRBD2. The CDR3 covers 14 residues. V gave up 5 bases and J gave up 5 bases; unmatched junction bases: 5. Germline V gene sequence: CDR1 SGHTA, CDR2 FQGTGA. DNA for the CDR3: TGTGCCAGCAGCCGGGACTATTATACCGGGGAGCTGTTTTTT. Its protein product is CASSRDYYTGELFF.

CDR3 nucleotides: TGTGCCAGCAGCTTAGGCAGTTCCTACGAGCAGTACTTC. Translated: CASSLGSSYEQYF. The chain is built from TRBV11-2 and TRBJ2-7; D unclear. CDR3 length: 13 residues. Germline V gives CDR1 SGHAT, CDR2 FQNNGV. The V end lost 1 base, the J end lost 1 base, and 5 bases lay between the germline ends.

The V and J genes are TRBV6-5 and TRBJ2-7; possibly TRBD1 for D (6 bases). V was cut by 6 bases and J by 0 bases, with 9 bases left in between. CDR3 length: 13 amino acids. The germline gives CDR1 MNHEY, CDR2 SVGAGI. CDR3 nucleotides: TGTGCCAGCAGGAGACAGGTCTCCTACGAGCAGTACTTC. This translates into CASRRQVSYEQYF.

CDR3 DNA sequence: TGTGCCAGCAGTGAAGTTCGGCGGGGCAATCAGCCCCAGCATTTT. It encodes CASSEVRRGNQPQHF. This chain connects TRBV2 to TRBJ1-5; unclear D gene. The V gene's germline CDR1 is SNHLY and CDR2 FYNNEI. Trimming removed 1 base at V and 2 bases at J, with 9 bases between. This CDR3 comprises 15 residues.

The chain joins TRBV28 to TRBJ1-4; TRBD1 matches at 10 bases. Germline-derived CDR1 and CDR2 are MDHEN and SYDVKM. Germline trimming cut 7 bases from V and 7 bases from J; bases unmatched to any gene: 15. This CDR3 contains 17 residues. Written as DNA, the CDR3 is TGTGCCAGCACCATAGGGTTTGGGACAGGGGTGGGTGAAAAACTGTTTTTT. It translates to CASTIGFGTGVGEKLFF.

The V gene is TRBV5-8, the J gene TRBJ2-2; 12 bases agree with TRBD2. This CDR3 is built from 16 residues. The J segment lost 7 bases and the V segment lost 4 bases, leaving 8 bases of the junction unmatched. Germline lookup yields CDR1 SGHTS and CDR2 YDEGEE. The CDR3 DNA is TGTGCCAGCAGCCCCCGACTAGCGGGGGTTATCGGGGAGCTGTTTTTT. It specifies CASSPRLAGVIGELFF.

The chain recombines TRBV6-4 with TRBJ2-4, with D uncertain. V was pared by 1 base and J by 6 bases, with 13 bases between. This CDR3 spans 15 amino acids. Per germline, CDR1 MRHNA and CDR2 SNTAGT. CDR3 DNA sequence: TGTGCCAGCAGTGACTATAGGACCGGCGGAAACATTCAGTACTTC. Protein sequence: CASSDYRTGGNIQYF.

This chain joins TRBV5-4 and TRBJ2-7, with D possibly TRBD1 on 6 matching bases. The V end was cut by 1 base, the J end by 0 bases, with 14 bases between. There are 16 residues in the CDR3. Germline loops: CDR1 SGHNT, CDR2 YYREEE (reference sequence). The CDR3 is CASSLRVAGVSYEQYF. The CDR3, as DNA: TGTGCCAGCAGCTTGAGGGTCGCAGGGGTCTCCTACGAGCAGTACTTC. The variable domain in full, with the rest retrieved from reference TRBV5-4 and TRBJ2-7, is ETGVTQSPTHLIKTRGQQVTLRCSSQSGHNTVSWYQQALGQGPQFIFQYYREEENGRGNFPPRFSGLQFPNYSSELNVNALELDDSALYLCASSLRVAGVSYEQYFGPGTRLTVT.